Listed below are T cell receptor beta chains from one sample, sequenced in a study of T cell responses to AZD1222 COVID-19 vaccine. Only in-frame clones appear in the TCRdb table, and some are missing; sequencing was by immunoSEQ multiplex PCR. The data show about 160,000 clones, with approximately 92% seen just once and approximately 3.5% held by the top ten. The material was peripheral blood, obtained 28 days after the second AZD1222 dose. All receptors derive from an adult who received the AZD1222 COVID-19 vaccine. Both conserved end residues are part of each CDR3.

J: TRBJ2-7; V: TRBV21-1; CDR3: CASSKGVGSSYEQYF
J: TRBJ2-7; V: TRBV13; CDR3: CASSPGQEVGYEQYF
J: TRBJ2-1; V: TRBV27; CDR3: CASSFLPGQSNEQFF
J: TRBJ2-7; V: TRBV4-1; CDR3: CASSLVGLAGGREQYF
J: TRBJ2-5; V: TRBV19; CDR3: CASSINLETQETQYF
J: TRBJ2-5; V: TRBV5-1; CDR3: CASSSLTGTGSGEPQYF
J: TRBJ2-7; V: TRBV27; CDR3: CASSLYGSSYEQYF
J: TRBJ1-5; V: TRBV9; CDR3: CASSVGQGFNQPQHF
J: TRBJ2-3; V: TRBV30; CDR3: CAWERQGGGTDTQYF
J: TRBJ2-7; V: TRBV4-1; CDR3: CASSHLSGRTSYEQYF
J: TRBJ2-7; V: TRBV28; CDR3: CASSLVSFLYEQYF
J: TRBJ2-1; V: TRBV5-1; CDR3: CASSFSGSSLFYNEQFF
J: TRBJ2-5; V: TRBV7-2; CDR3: CASSSFQETQYF
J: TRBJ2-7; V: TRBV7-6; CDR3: CASGTSYYEQYF
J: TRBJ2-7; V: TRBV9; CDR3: CASSLADGYEQYF
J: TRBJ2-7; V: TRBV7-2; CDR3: CASSLSTGDEQYF
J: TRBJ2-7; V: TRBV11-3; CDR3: CASSLAGGHSYEQYF
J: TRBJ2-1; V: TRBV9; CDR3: CASSPRSSGLYNEQFF
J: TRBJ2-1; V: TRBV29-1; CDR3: CSVEDGGLAGVANEQFF
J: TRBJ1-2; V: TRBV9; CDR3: CASSVGLDGYTF
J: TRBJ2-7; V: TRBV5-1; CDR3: CASSLDRSHYEQYF
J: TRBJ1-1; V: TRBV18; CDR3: CASSPTSGEGGTEAFF
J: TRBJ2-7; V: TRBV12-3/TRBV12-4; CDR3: CASSRENYEQYF
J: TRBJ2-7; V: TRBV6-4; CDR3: CASLLTSGASYEQYF
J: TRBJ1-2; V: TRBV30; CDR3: CAWSVEAGGRYGYTF
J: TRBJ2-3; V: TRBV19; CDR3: CASSIEGQIDTQYF